This T cell receptor beta chain was identified in a study of response to subunit inactivated influenza vaccine. This clonotype was found many times. MiXCR was run by TCRdb on the RT-PCR reads, yielding one entry per CDR3 protein. The data show some 600,000 distinct CDR3 sequences, with less than 15% seen just once and 7.5% to 8% held by the top ten. The V and J ends lost 6 bases and 7 bases, in that order; junction bases with no gene match: 11. The CDR3 runs to 15 residues. The V gene's germline CDR1 is DFQATT and CDR2 SNEGSKA (reference sequence). The rearrangement links TRBV20-1 to TRBJ2-1; 11 nucleotides agree with TRBD1. Specimen: PBMCs from blood, collected roughly 15 days before vaccination. The receptor was derived from a man over 45 who received an inactivated influenza vaccine. CDR3 sequence: CSALGQGGFKNEQFF. The CDR3 coding sequence is TGCAGTGCCCTGGGACAGGGGGGCTTCAAGAATGAGCAGTTCTTC.